These 27 T cell receptor beta chains were all obtained from the same sample, sequenced in a study of cytomegalovirus exposure and HLA in healthy donors. The PCR used 60 Vbeta and 13 Jbeta primers. This table comes from immunoSEQ multiplex PCR, and its TCRdb copy is limited to in-frame clones, with some not included. The top ten clones hold roughly 4% of a sample with around 130,000 clones, about four fifths of them seen once. Material: PBMCs. These receptors came from a woman aged 40 to 50 in good health and CMV-seronegative.

This rearrangement joins TRBV10-3 to TRBJ2-3, with 11 bases lining up with TRBD2. With 2 bases clipped from V and 2 bases from J, the junction kept 3 bases outside the gene matches. Germline lookup yields CDR1 ENHRY and CDR2 SYGVKD. CDR3 length equals 16 residues. The CDR3 region is CAISEASGGTTDTQYF. Written as DNA, the CDR3 is TGTGCCATCAGTGAGGCTAGCGGGGGGACCACAGATACGCAGTATTTT.

The chain recombines TRBV15 with TRBJ1-2; D remains unclear. CDR1 and CDR2 (germline): LNHNV, YYDKDF (reference sequence). V shed 0 bases and J shed 9 bases, with 14 bases lying between them. This CDR3 contains 14 residues. CDR3 residues: CATSRDLNFLSYTF. CDR3 in DNA: TGTGCCACCAGCAGAGACCTCAACTTTTTGAGCTACACCTTC.

Only a few counts were recorded for this clone. The chain carries TRBV4-2 and TRBJ2-5; D is unresolved. CDR1 and CDR2 (germline): LGHNA, YNFKEQ. The germline V and J ends were trimmed by 0 bases and 1 base, with 9 bases remaining between them. The CDR3 covers 15 residues. The CDR3 sequence is CASSQDRVTQETQYF. In DNA, the CDR3 is TGTGCCAGCAGCCAAGATCGCGTTACCCAAGAGACCCAGTACTTC.

The rearrangement links TRBV10-1 to TRBJ1-1; D is perhaps TRBD1 (5 bases). There are 13 residues in the CDR3. Germline V gene lookup returns CDR1 WNHNN and CDR2 SYGVQD (reference sequence). Trimming removed 6 bases from V and 1 base from J, with 9 bases in between. This CDR3 reads CASRDSKNTEAFF. The CDR3 region has the DNA TGCGCCAGCAGAGACAGTAAGAACACTGAAGCTTTCTTT.

The V gene is TRBV4-1, the J gene TRBJ1-1, with TRBD1 as a possible D gene (6 bases). CDR1 MGHRA and CDR2 YSYEKL come from the germline V gene. The CDR3 has 14 residues. The V end was cut by 4 bases, the J end by 4 bases, with 13 bases between. CDR3: CASSPNRARTEAFF. The CDR3 DNA follows: TGCGCCAGCAGCCCCAACAGGGCACGCACTGAAGCTTTCTTT.

The chain joins TRBV19 to TRBJ2-7; TRBD2 might be the D (5 bases). The CDR3 has 16 residues. Trimming removed 5 bases from V and 1 base from J, with 18 bases in between. Germline V lookup: CDR1 LNHDA, CDR2 SQIVND (reference sequence). The CDR3 nucleotides are TGTGCCAGTAGTCCCCTGGAGAGGGCCCCATCCTACGAGCAGTACTTC. Its translation is CASSPLERAPSYEQYF.

The gene calls are TRBV13 and TRBJ2-2, with 13 bases aligning to TRBD2. Germline lookup yields CDR1 PRHDT and CDR2 FYEKMQ (reference sequence). The V segment lost 4 bases and the J segment 0 bases; nucleotides outside the gene matches: 2. The CDR3 length is 17 residues. CDR3 nucleotide sequence: TGTGCCAGCAGCTCGGGACTAGCGGGGACGAACACCGGGGAGCTGTTTTTT. Translating gives CASSSGLAGTNTGELFF.

DNA for the CDR3: TGTGCCAGCAGCTTAGCGGGCAGACCAATTTCCTACGAGCAGTACTTC. Its protein product is CASSLAGRPISYEQYF. The V call is TRBV7-8, the J call TRBJ2-7; no definite D call. Germline V lookup: CDR1 SGHVS, CDR2 FQNEAQ. Trimming pared 0 bases from V and 1 base from J, leaving 13 bases between. CDR3 length: 16 residues.

The count of this clone is one. The genes are TRBV10-3 and TRBJ1-6, with 9 bases identical to TRBD1. Looked up from germline, CDR1 is ENHRY and CDR2 is SYGVKD. The V and J ends lost 0 bases and 6 bases, in that order; junction bases with no gene match: 0. This CDR3 spans 15 amino acids. The CDR3 loop is CAISESDRGNSPLHF. DNA of the CDR3: TGTGCCATCAGTGAGTCGGACAGGGGTAATTCACCCCTCCACTTT.

Remarks on this clone: An end of the junction differs from the germline gene, which may be a read error. V and J are TRBV7-9 and TRBJ1-2, with D maybe TRBD1 (6 bases). The CDR3 loop spans 15 amino acids. Germline V CDR1 and CDR2: SEHNR, FQNEAQ (reference sequence). This CDR3 reads CSSSPNLRDTYGYTF. The CDR3 DNA sequence: TGTTCCAGCAGCCCTAACCTCCGGGACACCTACGGCTACACCTTC.

The V call is TRBV28, the J call TRBJ1-2, with 8 nucleotides matching TRBD1. The CDR3 is 15 residues long. Germline trimming cut 5 bases from V and 2 bases from J; bases unmatched to any gene: 7. Per the germline V gene, CDR1 is MDHEN and CDR2 is SYDVKM. Here the CDR3 reads CASSPLTGENYGYTF. The CDR3 nucleotides read TGTGCCAGCAGTCCGCTGACAGGGGAGAACTATGGCTACACCTTC.

The V gene is TRBV7-3, the J gene TRBJ2-7; TRBD2 aligns across 12 bases. The CDR3 has 14 amino acids. In germline, CDR1 is SGHTA, CDR2 FQGTGA. V was pared by 4 bases and J by 12 bases, with 10 bases of the junction left unmatched. Here the CDR3 reads CASSSLAGGPHGYF. The CDR3, as DNA: TGTGCCAGCAGCTCACTAGCGGGAGGCCCCCACGGGTACTTC. The variable domain in full, completed from reference TRBV7-3 and TRBJ2-7, reads GAGVSQTPSNKVTEKGKYVELRCDPISGHTALYWYRQSLGQGPEFLIYFQGTGAADDSGLPNDRFFAVRPEGSVSTLKIQRTERGDSAVYLCASSSLAGGPHGYFGPGTRLTVT.

The chain combines TRBV9 with TRBJ2-2; D is perhaps TRBD1 (6 bases). This CDR3 contains 14 residues. The V end was cut by 4 bases, the J end by 5 bases, with 12 bases between. Germline CDR1 SGDLS, CDR2 YYNGEE. The CDR3 DNA follows: TGTGCCAGCAGCACAGGGTCGGAGACCGGGGAGCTGTTTTTT. Its translation: CASSTGSETGELFF.

The chain joins TRBV18 to TRBJ2-3; 9 bases match TRBD1. The germline gives CDR1 KGHSH, CDR2 LQKENI. The CDR3 covers 15 residues. V was clipped by 3 bases and J by 1 base; unmatched bases: 2. CDR3 bases: TGTGCCAGCTCACCTCGACAGGGGGGCACAGATACGCAGTATTTT. Residues: CASSPRQGGTDTQYF.

The chain has TRBV7-2 and TRBJ2-7, with D possibly being TRBD2 (5 bases). The CDR3 length is 16 residues. V was trimmed by 1 base and J by 3 bases, leaving 16 bases between them. Germline V gives CDR1 SGHTA, CDR2 FQGNSA. Here the CDR3 DNA reads TGTGCCAGCAGCTTAGAGGCCCTAGCTGTGGGCTACGAGCAGTACTTC. Protein sequence: CASSLEALAVGYEQYF.

The rearrangement uses TRBV10-3 and TRBJ2-7; D gene ambiguous. The CDR3 covers 15 residues. The germline V and J ends were trimmed by 0 bases and 1 base, with 10 bases remaining between them. CDR1 is ENHRY and CDR2 is SYGVKD in the germline V gene. The DNA for the CDR3 is TGTGCCATCAGTGAGTCGGTTAGCAATTCCTACGAGCAGTACTTC. This sequence encodes CAISESVSNSYEQYF.

V and J are TRBV9 and TRBJ1-3; 9 nucleotides agree with TRBD1. Losses at the gene ends were 4 bases for V and 3 bases for J; bases not matched to a gene: 5. The germline V gene encodes CDR1 SGDLS and CDR2 YYNGEE. The length of the CDR3 is 15 residues. Written as DNA, the CDR3 is TGTGCCAGCAGCACAGGGGGCGAATATGGAAACACCATATATTTT. It yields the protein CASSTGGEYGNTIYF.

This chain links TRBV27 with TRBJ2-3; D is possibly TRBD2 (7 bases). V gave up 0 bases and J gave up 0 bases, with 10 bases separating them. CDR1 is MNHEY and CDR2 is SMNVEV in the germline V gene (reference sequence). The CDR3 loop spans 16 amino acids. CDR3 in amino acids: CASSLSRGRSTDTQYF. CDR3 DNA: TGTGCCAGCAGTTTATCGCGGGGGCGAAGCACAGATACGCAGTATTTT.

The chain joins TRBV5-8 to TRBJ1-2; 9 bases fit TRBD1. This CDR3 has 12 amino acids. V gave up 4 bases and J gave up 8 bases; unmatched junction bases: 3. Germline CDR1 SGHTS, CDR2 YDEGEE. The CDR3 coding sequence is TGTGCCAGCAGCCTGACAGGGGGAGGCTACACCTTC. As protein: CASSLTGGGYTF.

The chain has TRBV27 and TRBJ2-4, with 9 bases fitting TRBD1. V lost 6 bases and J lost 5; bases outside the gene matches: 8. The CDR3 has 15 residues. Looked up from germline, CDR1 is MNHEY and CDR2 is SMNVEV (reference sequence). Written as DNA, the CDR3 is TGTGCCAGCAGCCCACAGGGGGCATCCGAAAACATTCAGTACTTC. It yields the protein CASSPQGASENIQYF.

The chain is built from TRBV28 and TRBJ2-7; D is unclear. Per germline, CDR1 MDHEN and CDR2 SYDVKM. The CDR3 is made up of 14 amino acids. Trimming removed 6 bases from V and 0 bases from J, with 12 bases in between. Written as DNA, the CDR3 is TGTGCCAGCAGCCCCGGGTACCTCTCCTACGAGCAGTACTTC. This encodes CASSPGYLSYEQYF.

In this sample, this clone turned up a few times. The chain uses TRBV6-5 and TRBJ2-7; weak D call: TRBD1 (8 bases). This CDR3 has 15 amino acids. The germline V gene has CDR1 MNHEY and CDR2 SVGAGI. V shed 3 bases and J shed 3 bases, with 15 bases lying between them. CDR3: CASSYGQGGSYEQYF. The CDR3 DNA reads TGTGCCAGCAGTTATGGACAGGGAGGGAGCTACGAGCAGTACTTC.

The V gene is TRBV10-2, the J gene TRBJ1-1; 7 bases fit TRBD1. Germline V gene lookup returns CDR1 WSHSY and CDR2 SAAADI. CDR3 size: 14 residues. V shed 6 bases, J shed 9 bases, and the junction held 13 bases outside the gene matches. The CDR3 loop reads CASSRPTGDTKAFF. The CDR3 DNA is TGCGCCAGCAGCCGTCCCACAGGGGATACTAAAGCTTTCTTT.

The rearrangement links TRBV27 to TRBJ1-4, with TRBD1 identical over 8 bases. Germline V gene lookup returns CDR1 MNHEY and CDR2 SMNVEV (reference sequence). CDR3 size: 16 residues. The J segment lost 0 bases and the V segment lost 6 bases, leaving 6 bases of the junction unmatched. CDR3: CASSPGQGATNEKLFF. DNA for the CDR3: TGTGCCAGCAGCCCCGGACAGGGTGCAACTAATGAAAAACTGTTTTTT.

The V gene is TRBV5-5, the J gene TRBJ2-6, with D possibly TRBD1 on 6 matching bases. CDR3 length: 15 residues. V lost 6 bases to trimming and J lost 6 bases, with 16 bases between them. Germline assignment: CDR1 SGHKS and CDR2 YYEKEE (reference sequence). CDR3 loop: CASNTVGAEANVLTF. In nucleotides, the CDR3 is TGTGCCAGCAACACGGTGGGGGCTGAGGCCAACGTCCTGACTTTC.

This chain joins TRBV7-2 and TRBJ1-1; D unclear. The germline V gene has CDR1 SGHTA and CDR2 FQGNSA. Trimming removed 5 bases at V and 1 base at J, with 20 bases between. This CDR3 is 17 amino acids long. This CDR3 reads CASSPRRETLTNTEAFF. For the CDR3, the DNA is TGTGCCAGCAGCCCACGAAGGGAGACCCTAACGAACACTGAAGCTTTCTTT.

The rearrangement links TRBV9 to TRBJ2-3; 9 bases align to TRBD1. CDR1 is SGDLS, CDR2 YYNGEE, per germline. The J segment lost 1 base and the V segment lost 1 base, leaving 1 base of the junction unmatched. The CDR3 is 15 residues long. The CDR3 loop reads CASSVYRGRTDTQYF. The DNA of the CDR3 is TGTGCCAGCAGCGTATACAGGGGGCGCACAGATACGCAGTATTTT.